This T cell receptor (beta chain) was captured by sequencing in a study of T cells in Graves' hyperthyroidism and ophthalmopathy. Study-level findings and limits: The authors' 13 V-J model separated ophthalmopathy from stable hyperthyroidism.

This CDR3 is 14 amino acids long. Germline V gene sequence: CDR1 MNHEY, CDR2 SVGAGI. Trimming cost V 3 bases and J 6 bases, with 11 bases left between them. Uncontrolled infections, other autoimmune diseases, pregnancy or lactation led to exclusion of patients. This clonotype was seen many times. Its specificity is not known. The TCR beta CDR3 regions underwent amplification using RNA transcripts as the source. First-round RT-PCR of the TCR CDR3 relied on the HTBI primer set. Using its own MiXCR run on the multiplex PCR reads, TCRdb lists one record per CDR3 protein. Among some 620,000 distinct CDR3 sequences listed, 15% to 20% were seen once.

The TCR comes from a woman under 40 with Graves' hyperthyroidism. The chain is built from TRBV6-5 and TRBJ2-2; no clear D. Sequenced material: blood. The CDR3 loop reads CASSYRIESGELFF. The CDR3 DNA reads as TGTGCCAGCAGTTATCGTATAGAGTCCGGGGAGCTGTTTTTT.